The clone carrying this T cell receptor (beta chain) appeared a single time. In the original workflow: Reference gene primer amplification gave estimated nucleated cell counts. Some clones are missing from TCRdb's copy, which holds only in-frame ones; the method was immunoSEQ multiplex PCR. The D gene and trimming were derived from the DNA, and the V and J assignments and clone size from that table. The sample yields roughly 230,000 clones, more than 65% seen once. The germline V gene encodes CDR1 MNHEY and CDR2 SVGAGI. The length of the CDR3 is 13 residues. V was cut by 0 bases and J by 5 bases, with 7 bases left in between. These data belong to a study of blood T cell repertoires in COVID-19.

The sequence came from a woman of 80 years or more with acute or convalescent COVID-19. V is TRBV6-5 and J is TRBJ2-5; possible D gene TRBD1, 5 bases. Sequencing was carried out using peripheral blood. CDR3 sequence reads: CASSYSPGETQYF. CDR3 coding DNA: TGTGCCAGCAGTTACTCCCCAGGGGAGACCCAGTACTTC.